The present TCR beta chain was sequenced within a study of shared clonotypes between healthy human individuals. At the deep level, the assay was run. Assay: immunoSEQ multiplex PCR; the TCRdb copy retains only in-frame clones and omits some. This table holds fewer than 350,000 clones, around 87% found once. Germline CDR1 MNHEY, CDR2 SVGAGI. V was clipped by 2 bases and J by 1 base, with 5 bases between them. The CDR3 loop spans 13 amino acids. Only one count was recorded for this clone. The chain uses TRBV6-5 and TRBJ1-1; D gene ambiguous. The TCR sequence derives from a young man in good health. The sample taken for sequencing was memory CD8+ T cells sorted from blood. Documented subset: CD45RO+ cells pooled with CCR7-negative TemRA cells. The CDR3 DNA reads TGTGCCAGCAGTTACGATGCGAACACTGAAGCTTTCTTT. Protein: CASSYDANTEAFF.